What follows are 26 T cell receptor beta chains derived from one specimen sequenced in a study of cytomegalovirus exposure and HLA in healthy donors. Sequencing was performed with immunoSEQ multiplex PCR; in TCRdb, only in-frame clones are kept and a portion is missing. This table has 220,000 or so clones, around 78% appearing once. Sequencing was carried out using PBMCs. These receptor sequences come from a young woman in good health and CMV-seronegative.

The chain is built from TRBV10-1 and TRBJ1-2, with TRBD1 as a possible D gene (6 bases). The CDR3 runs to 15 residues. Looked up from germline, CDR1 is WNHNN and CDR2 is SYGVQD (reference sequence). Trimming cost V 6 bases and J 5 bases, with 19 bases left between them. The CDR3 nucleotides read TGCGCCAGCAGGAGTTGGAGGGGGGCCAGTTATGGCTACACCTTC. It yields the protein CASRSWRGASYGYTF.

The rearrangement uses TRBV7-6 and TRBJ1-1; 7 bases are shared with TRBD1. The CDR3 contains 15 residues. V trimming: 1 base; J trimming: 5 bases; junction bases outside the gene matches: 7. Germline V gene lookup returns CDR1 SGHVS and CDR2 FNYEAQ. The CDR3 nucleotides are TGTGCCAGCAGCTTAGTGCCAGGGGGGGATACTGAAGCTTTCTTT. Translating it yields CASSLVPGGDTEAFF.

The chain recombines TRBV6-1 with TRBJ1-2; possible D gene TRBD1, 6 bases. From germline, CDR1 is MNHNS and CDR2 SASEGT. This CDR3 is built from 15 residues. Trimming pared 5 bases from V and 6 bases from J, leaving 19 bases between. As DNA, the CDR3 is TGTGCCAGCAGTCAGCGGGGGAGGGGGGCGGATGGCTACACCTTC. Its protein is CASSQRGRGADGYTF.

This chain joins TRBV6-4 and TRBJ2-1, with D perhaps TRBD2 (6 bases). Per the germline V gene, CDR1 is MRHNA and CDR2 is SNTAGT. The CDR3 covers 13 residues. The ends were cut back, 2 bases at V and 9 bases at J, with 11 bases in the middle. As DNA, the CDR3 is TGTGCCAGCAGTGACGGCGGGGTCGGTGAGCAGTTCTTC. Translating gives CASSDGGVGEQFF.

The V gene is TRBV15, the J gene TRBJ2-1; 7 nucleotides align to TRBD1. Per germline, CDR1 LNHNV and CDR2 YYDKDF (reference sequence). The CDR3 loop spans 18 amino acids. V shed 0 bases, J shed 1 base, and the junction held 9 bases outside the gene matches. The CDR3 loop reads CATSRDYQGDTSYNEQFF. In DNA form, the CDR3 reads TGTGCCACCAGCAGAGATTATCAGGGGGACACGTCCTACAATGAGCAGTTCTTC.

This clone was observed a few times. V and J are TRBV30 and TRBJ1-1; D gene uncertain. The CDR3 length is 13 residues. The germline V gene has CDR1 GTSNPN and CDR2 SVGIG (reference sequence). The V and J ends lost 0 bases and 3 bases respectively, with 8 bases between them. CDR3 in DNA: TGTGCCTGGAGTGTTATTAGGGACACTGAAGCTTTCTTT. It is translated as CAWSVIRDTEAFF.

The chain combines TRBV15 with TRBJ1-5; 9 positions match TRBD1. The junction had 10 bases not matched to a gene; V was cut back by 5 bases and J by 8 bases. Germline values: CDR1 LNHNV, CDR2 YYDKDF (reference sequence). This CDR3 spans 15 amino acids. The CDR3 DNA follows: TGTGCCACCAGCGGCAATCCGGGACAGGGAGAGCCCCAGCATTTT. Its protein is CATSGNPGQGEPQHF.

The sample holds one count of this clone. The genes are TRBV11-2 and TRBJ2-2; 14 positions match TRBD2. The ends lost 6 bases at V and 2 bases at J; junction bases unmatched: 8. The CDR3 has 18 amino acids. Looked up from germline, CDR1 is SGHAT and CDR2 is FQNNGV. CDR3 coding DNA: TGTGCCAGCAGGTCGTGGGGACTAGCGGGAGCAAACACCGGGGAGCTGTTTTTT. It specifies CASRSWGLAGANTGELFF.

The V gene is TRBV5-6, the J gene TRBJ1-2; 7 positions agree with TRBD1. Germline CDR1 SGHDT, CDR2 YYEEEE. Trimming removed 1 base from V and 5 bases from J; junction bases left unmatched: 5. CDR3 length equals 14 residues. This CDR3 reads CASSLLGTAYGYTF. The CDR3 DNA reads as TGTGCCAGCAGCTTGCTCGGGACAGCTTATGGCTACACCTTC.

This chain joins TRBV7-8 and TRBJ1-1, with a weak D call TRBD1 (6 bases). The germline V gene has CDR1 SGHVS and CDR2 FQNEAQ. CDR3 length equals 12 residues. The V and J ends lost 3 bases and 7 bases respectively, with 9 bases between them. CDR3 sequence reads: CASSFPTGEAFF. The CDR3 nucleotides are TGTGCCAGCAGCTTCCCGACAGGTGAAGCTTTCTTT.

V is TRBV6-5 and J is TRBJ2-7; 9 nucleotides agree with TRBD1. CDR3 size: 13 residues. The V and J ends lost 6 bases and 5 bases, in that order; junction bases with no gene match: 5. From germline, CDR1 is MNHEY and CDR2 SVGAGI. The CDR3 is CASRRTGGDEQYF. CDR3 nucleotides: TGTGCCAGCAGACGAACAGGGGGCGACGAGCAGTACTTC.

The rearrangement uses TRBV9 and TRBJ2-1; 7 nucleotides match TRBD1. Germline loops: CDR1 SGDLS, CDR2 YYNGEE. The CDR3 spans 13 residues. With V trimmed by 5 bases and J by 5 bases, 4 bases remained unmatched. The CDR3 reads CASRKTGNNEQFF. The CDR3 nucleotides are TGTGCCAGCAGGAAGACAGGGAACAATGAGCAGTTCTTC.

J is TRBJ1-3 and V is TRBV7-6; D uncertain. Germline V CDR1 and CDR2: SGHVS, FNYEAQ. CDR3 size: 13 residues. Trimming shortened V by 8 bases and J by 0 bases, and 8 bases separated the two germline ends. The CDR3 coding sequence is TGTGCCAGCCGGGCAGGCTCTGGAAACACCATATATTTT. Translated: CASRAGSGNTIYF.

This sequence joins TRBV5-6 and TRBJ1-1; D is possibly TRBD1 (5 bases). The CDR3 length is 11 residues. Germline V gives CDR1 SGHDT, CDR2 YYEEEE. V was trimmed by 3 bases and J by 10 bases, leaving 10 bases between them. The CDR3 nucleotides are TGTGCCAGCAGCTCTCAGGGCCTAGCTTTCTTT. Its protein is CASSSQGLAFF.

This clone came up once. V usage is TRBV18 and J usage is TRBJ2-7; 10 nucleotides match TRBD1. The trim removed 3 bases at V and 3 bases at J, leaving 2 bases unmatched. The CDR3 is 14 residues long. Germline values: CDR1 KGHSH, CDR2 LQKENI. CDR3 coding DNA: TGTGCCAGCTCACCGGGACAGGGGCACTACGAGCAGTACTTC. Protein product: CASSPGQGHYEQYF.

This sequence joins TRBV5-1 and TRBJ2-3; D gene uncertain. Germline CDR1 is SGHRS and CDR2 is YFSETQ. The V end was cut by 0 bases, the J end by 2 bases, with 7 bases between. The CDR3 spans 14 residues. This chain's CDR3 is CASSLEGSTDTQYF. CDR3 bases: TGCGCCAGCAGCTTGGAGGGTTCCACAGATACGCAGTATTTT.

This clone was observed a few times. The J gene is TRBJ1-1, the V gene TRBV5-4; D gene uncertain. With 1 base removed from V and 0 bases from J, the gap between germline ends came to 7 bases. This CDR3 region has 14 residues. Germline CDR1 SGHNT, CDR2 YYREEE (reference sequence). In DNA, the CDR3 is TGTGCCAGCAGCTTGTTAAAGCTGAACACTGAAGCTTTCTTT. The encoded protein is CASSLLKLNTEAFF.

This sequence joins TRBV9 and TRBJ2-7; D might be TRBD1 or TRBD2, each matching 6 bases. Germline V gene sequence: CDR1 SGDLS, CDR2 YYNGEE. The ends were cut back, 3 bases at V and 4 bases at J, with 11 bases in the middle. This CDR3 spans 13 amino acids. CDR3 sequence (DNA): TGTGCCAGCAGCGGGGGGGCTTCGTACGAGCAGTACTTC. It yields the protein CASSGGASYEQYF.

This rearrangement joins TRBV18 to TRBJ1-2; D call uncertain. The V end was cut by 3 bases, the J end by 6 bases, with 17 bases between. The CDR3 consists of 15 residues. Germline V gives CDR1 KGHSH, CDR2 LQKENI. The CDR3 region is CASSPSYVRLNGYTF. The CDR3 region has the DNA TGTGCCAGCTCACCGTCCTACGTTCGGCTCAATGGCTACACCTTC.

V usage is TRBV5-4 and J usage is TRBJ2-5; D gene uncertain. The CDR3 is made up of 13 amino acids. Trimming cost V 5 bases and J 2 bases, with 10 bases left between them. Germline V gene data show CDR1 as SGHNT and CDR2 as YYREEE (reference sequence). DNA for the CDR3: TGTGCCAGCAGTACTGGCAGACAAGAGACCCAGTACTTC. Residues: CASSTGRQETQYF.

This rearrangement joins TRBV23-1 to TRBJ1-3; 8 bases align to TRBD1. TRBV23-1 is filed as an ORF, its function uncertain. The CDR3 is 17 amino acids. Trimming at V came to 4 bases and at J to 3 bases, leaving 11 bases not matched to a gene. CDR3 residues: CASSPVGPGTGGNTIYF. CDR3 coding DNA: TGCGCCAGCAGTCCCGTTGGGCCAGGGACAGGTGGAAACACCATATATTTT.

This chain uses TRBV6-5 with TRBJ1-4; the match to TRBD1 covers 7 bases. Germline V CDR1 and CDR2: MNHEY, SVGAGI. The CDR3 totals 15 residues. V gave up 0 bases and J gave up 8 bases; unmatched junction bases: 6. CDR3 nucleotide sequence: TGTGCCAGCAGTTACTCTAGACAGGGTAGGGAAAAACTGTTTTTT. This encodes CASSYSRQGREKLFF.

The chain is built from TRBV30 and TRBJ2-1; a weak D match, TRBD1 (6 bases). This CDR3 region has 16 residues. Looked up from germline, CDR1 is GTSNPN and CDR2 is SVGIG (reference sequence). The ends were cut back, 0 bases at V and 2 bases at J, with 14 bases in the middle. The CDR3: CAWSVVRTVAYNEQFF. The CDR3 bases are TGTGCCTGGAGTGTAGTAAGGACAGTAGCCTACAATGAGCAGTTCTTC.

This clone appeared a few times. This chain joins TRBV10-1 and TRBJ2-2; weak D call: TRBD2 (5 bases). Germline values: CDR1 WNHNN, CDR2 SYGVQD (reference sequence). V lost 8 bases, J lost 0 bases, and 16 bases lay in between. The CDR3 is made up of 16 amino acids. CDR3 loop: CASDGSSAANTGELFF. As DNA, the CDR3 is TGCGCCAGCGATGGCAGTAGCGCCGCGAACACCGGGGAGCTGTTTTTT.

This sequence joins TRBV30 and TRBJ2-7, with TRBD2 as a possible D gene (5 bases). V was trimmed by 2 bases and J by 2 bases, leaving 7 bases between them. There are 12 residues in the CDR3. Germline CDR1 is GTSNPN and CDR2 is SVGIG (reference sequence). For the CDR3, the DNA is TGTGCCTGGAGTTCGGGGACCTACGAGCAGTACTTC. Translating it yields CAWSSGTYEQYF. The whole variable domain, remainder taken from reference TRBV30 and TRBJ2-7, is SQTIHQWPATLVQPVGSPLSLECTVEGTSNPNLYWYRQAAGRGLQLLFYSVGIGQISSEVPQNLSASRPQDRQFILSSKKLLLSDSGFYLCAWSSGTYEQYFGPGTRLTVT.

The rearrangement joins TRBV29-1 to TRBJ1-1, with D perhaps TRBD1 (6 bases). The CDR3 is made up of 11 amino acids. CDR1 is SQVTM and CDR2 is ANQGSEA in the germline V gene. V was cut by 2 bases and J by 14 bases, with 15 bases left in between. As DNA, the CDR3 is TGCAGCGTTGAAATACAGGGAGGGTCGTTCTTT. Translation gives CSVEIQGGSFF. Full variable domain (rest looked up from reference TRBV29-1 and TRBJ1-1): SAVISQKPSRDICQRGTSLTIQCQVDSQVTMMFWYRQQPGQSLTLIATANQGSEATYESGFVIDKFPISRPNLTFSTLTVSNMSPEDSSIYLCSVEIQGGSFFGQGTRLTVV.